These T cell receptor beta chains were read from a single sample in a study of cytotoxic CD8 clonotypes in ibrutinib-treated CLL. Repertoires were generated with immunoSEQ multiplex PCR, while TCRdb's copy carries only in-frame clones and drops some. Counted here are 43,000 or so clones, approximately 65% occurring once; the ten biggest clones make up around a fifth. The sequenced sample was PBMCs, obtained after 24 months of ibrutinib treatment. Receptors originate from a human donor with chronic lymphocytic leukemia. The CDR3 runs from the conserved cysteine through the conserved F or W. The D gene is left open where the match is weak. A row's size may be missing; if present it is once, few, many or a size class.

CDR3	DNA	D	J	size	V
CASSLRTANYGYTF	TGTGCCAGCAGCCTCAGGACAGCGAACTATGGCTACACCTTC	-	TRBJ1-2	few	TRBV4-2
CASSFKTGGRRDEQFF	TGTGCCAGCAGTTTCAAGACAGGGGGCAGAAGAGATGAGCAGTTCTTC	TRBD1	TRBJ2-1	-	TRBV28
CASSLVQGGGYTF	TGTGCCAGCAGCTTGGTTCAGGGCGGTGGCTACACCTTC	-	TRBJ1-2	-	TRBV5-6
CASSVSSGSYEQYF	TGTGCCAGCAGCGTGTCGAGCGGGAGCTACGAGCAGTACTTC	TRBD2	TRBJ2-7	-	TRBV9
CASTPRDILDEQYF	TGTGCCAGCACCCCGAGGGACATCCTGGACGAGCAGTACTTC	-	TRBJ2-7	-	TRBV9
CASSPGTHNNEQFF	TGTGCCAGCAGTCCCGGGACCCATAACAATGAGCAGTTCTTC	-	TRBJ2-1	-	TRBV6-1
CASSFGDSYEQYF	TGTGCCAGCAGCTTCGGAGATTCTTACGAGCAGTACTTC	-	TRBJ2-7	few	TRBV7-3
CASSLGQVSREQYF	TGTGCCAGCAGCTTGGGACAGGTATCGCGCGAGCAGTACTTC	-	TRBJ2-7	few	TRBV5-6
CASSTRTSGSTDTQYF	TGCGCCAGCAGCACCAGGACTAGCGGGAGCACAGATACGCAGTATTTT	TRBD2	TRBJ2-3	few	TRBV5-1
CASSLVDSGTGDEQYF	TGTGCCAGCAGCTTAGTGGATTCGGGGACAGGGGACGAGCAGTACTTC	TRBD1	TRBJ2-7	few	TRBV7-8
CASSFGSPYEQYF	TGTGCCAGTAGTTTTGGGAGCCCCTACGAGCAGTACTTC	-	TRBJ2-7	few	TRBV19
CASSLGVQMLSPGELFF	TGCGCCAGCAGCTTGGGGGTACAGATGCTGTCCCCCGGGGAGCTGTTTTTT	-	TRBJ2-2	once	TRBV5-1
CASSEAVRGSYNSPLHF	TGTGCCAGCAGTGAAGCCGTTCGGGGCTCCTATAATTCACCCCTCCACTTT	-	TRBJ1-6	few	TRBV6-1
CASSSPTGTRYGYTF	TGTGCCAGCAGTTCTCCGACAGGTACACGATATGGCTACACCTTC	-	TRBJ1-2	-	TRBV6-5
CASSFWTSGGAGQFF	TGTGCCAGCAGCTTTTGGACTAGCGGGGGGGCCGGGCAGTTCTTC	TRBD2	TRBJ2-1	once	TRBV5-4
CASRMDRGETQYF	TGTGCCAGCAGAATGGACAGGGGAGAGACCCAGTACTTC	TRBD1	TRBJ2-5	-	TRBV2
CASSIDRGETQYF	TGTGCCAGCAGTATCGACAGGGGCGAGACCCAGTACTTC	TRBD1	TRBJ2-5	-	TRBV6-5
CASSPEKLFF	TGTGCCAGCAGTCCGGAAAAACTGTTTTTT	-	TRBJ1-4	-	TRBV27
CASSLGPLNINEKLFF	TGCGCCAGCAGCTTGGGACCTCTGAACATCAATGAAAAACTGTTTTTT	-	TRBJ1-4	many	TRBV5-1
CASRGLAGALGGEQFF	TGTGCCAGCAGGGGACTAGCGGGAGCCCTCGGCGGTGAGCAGTTCTTC	TRBD2	TRBJ2-1	-	TRBV27
CAWNGRITDTQYF	TGTGCCTGGAATGGACGGATCACAGATACGCAGTATTTT	-	TRBJ2-3	once	TRBV30
CASTVVSGREQYF	TGTGCCAGCACGGTCGTTTCGGGTCGCGAGCAGTACTTC	-	TRBJ2-7	few	TRBV6-1
CAKRTSGRNSYNEQFF	TGTGCCAAAAGGACTAGCGGGAGGAACTCCTACAATGAGCAGTTCTTC	TRBD2	TRBJ2-1	once	TRBV5-3
CASSLGDVSQETQYF	TGTGCCAGCAGCTTAGGGGACGTAAGCCAAGAGACCCAGTACTTC	-	TRBJ2-5	-	TRBV7-9
CASSLQGIVGEQYF	TGCGCCAGCAGCCTACAGGGGATCGTCGGCGAGCAGTACTTC	TRBD1	TRBJ2-7	-	TRBV5-1
CASSVTGPQPNTQYF	TGTGCCAGCAGTGTCACCGGGCCGCAGCCCAATACGCAGTATTTT	-	TRBJ2-3	-	TRBV2
CASSEEGVPPLHF	TGTGCCAGCAGTGAAGAGGGCGTCCCACCCCTCCACTTT	-	TRBJ1-6	-	TRBV2
CASSPRIAGPGGELFF	TGTGCCAGCAGCCCCCGGATAGCGGGCCCGGGAGGGGAGCTGTTTTTT	TRBD2	TRBJ2-2	-	TRBV7-9
CASSVRGRGTGELFF	TGTGCCAGCAGTGTCAGGGGAAGGGGCACCGGGGAGCTGTTTTTT	-	TRBJ2-2	-	TRBV2
CASSYHGRHPPNYGYTF	TGTGCCAGCAGCTACCATGGTCGTCACCCTCCTAACTATGGCTACACCTTC	-	TRBJ1-2	few	TRBV7-9
CASQTSGSGSNQPQHF	TGTGCCAGTCAGACTTCCGGATCGGGTAGCAATCAGCCCCAGCATTTT	-	TRBJ1-5	few	TRBV19
CASSDPNPSYEQYF	TGTGCCAGCAGTGACCCGAACCCATCCTACGAGCAGTACTTC	-	TRBJ2-7	-	TRBV2
CASSNYARGTEAFF	TGTGCCAGCAGTAACTATGCCAGAGGCACTGAAGCTTTCTTT	-	TRBJ1-1	-	TRBV6-1
CASSYAGRTDTQYF	TGTGCCAGCAGTTACGCGGGGCGCACAGATACGCAGTATTTT	-	TRBJ2-3	-	TRBV6-5
CASSPLYDNEQFF	TGTGCCAGCTCACCACTCTACGACAATGAGCAGTTCTTC	-	TRBJ2-1	-	TRBV18
CASAQNTGGRQETQYF	TGTGCCAGCGCGCAGAATACAGGGGGAAGGCAAGAGACCCAGTACTTC	TRBD1	TRBJ2-5	-	TRBV18
CASSRDRDKLTDTQYF	TGTGCCAGCAGCAGAGACCGGGACAAACTAACAGATACGCAGTATTTT	-	TRBJ2-3	few	TRBV2
CASSLVSGAQFF	TGTGCCAGCAGCTTGGTCTCCGGAGCGCAGTTCTTC	-	TRBJ2-1	-	TRBV5-6
CASSPRGGETQYF	TGTGCCAGCAGCCCGCGGGGTGGAGAGACCCAGTACTTC	-	TRBJ2-5	-	TRBV11-3
CAWSPGFAKNIQYF	TGTGCCTGGAGCCCCGGTTTTGCCAAAAACATTCAGTACTTC	-	TRBJ2-4	-	TRBV30
CASTALGTEAFF	TGTGCCAGTACGGCTTTGGGCACTGAAGCTTTCTTT	-	TRBJ1-1	-	TRBV19
CASRTLAYNEQFF	TGTGCCAGCAGAACGTTGGCCTACAATGAGCAGTTCTTC	-	TRBJ2-1	few	TRBV7-8
CASSLVRGNTEAFF	TGTGCCAGCAGTTTAGTACGTGGGAACACTGAAGCTTTCTTT	-	TRBJ1-1	-	TRBV27
CASSQSGPQYRGVAGNIQYF	TGTGCCAGCAGCCAATCGGGGCCCCAGTACAGGGGGGTCGCAGGAAACATTCAGTACTTC	TRBD1	TRBJ2-4	-	TRBV4-2
CASTRGNTGELFF	TGTGCCAGCACACGAGGGAACACCGGGGAGCTGTTTTTT	-	TRBJ2-2	-	TRBV6-5
CASSWDLATGELFF	TGTGCCAGCAGCTGGGACCTCGCAACCGGGGAGCTGTTTTTT	-	TRBJ2-2	-	TRBV5-6
CASSFDVGETQYF	TGTGCCAGCAGCTTCGACGTCGGAGAGACCCAGTACTTC	-	TRBJ2-5	once	TRBV7-9